This T cell receptor (beta chain) was captured by sequencing in a study of graft-versus-host responses after intestinal transplantation. Method: immunoSEQ multiplex PCR; TCRdb's copy keeps in-frame clones and lacks some. The sample records 120,000 or so clones, 80% to 95% being singletons. CDR3 size: 14 residues. CDR1 and CDR2 (germline): MNHEY, SVGAGI. The ends were cut back, 5 bases at V and 7 bases at J, with 15 bases in the middle. A word on this clone: Antigen specificity is unknown.

The receptor was isolated from a human donor who received an intestinal transplant. The sequences come from unstimulated CD8+ T cells sorted from spleen or lymph node cells, collected before intestinal transplant. This chain links TRBV6-5 with TRBJ2-1; D is unresolved. For the CDR3, the DNA is TGTGCCAGCAGTATGTTTTCCGTTCTGAATGAGCAGTTCTTC. Residues: CASSMFSVLNEQFF.